Below, one T cell receptor (beta chain) is given with its context. This sample was taken from a study of cytomegalovirus exposure and HLA in healthy donors. Researchers ran the PCR with 60 Vbeta and 13 Jbeta primers. Profiling relied on immunoSEQ multiplex PCR, and the TCRdb table lists in-frame clones only, not all of them. The top ten hold 1.5% to 2% of the sample, which has 150,000 to 200,000 clones, 73% seen once. The CDR3 has 13 residues. V dropped 1 base and J dropped 3 bases, with 7 bases sitting between them. In germline, CDR1 is MNHEY, CDR2 SMNVEV (reference sequence). This TCR was recovered from a woman in her 30s in good health and CMV-seronegative. Sequencing was performed on PBMCs. The V call is TRBV27, the J call TRBJ2-7; D gene unclear. The CDR3 DNA follows: TGTGCCAGCAGTTTATTACAGAACTACGAGCAGTACTTC. It specifies CASSLLQNYEQYF.